This T cell receptor beta chain was documented in a study of cytomegalovirus exposure and HLA in healthy donors. Overall study findings and caveats: As was reported, the HLA-A and HLA-B alleles of most subjects were accurately predicted from TCR beta sequences.

The PCR made use of 60 Vbeta and 13 Jbeta primers. Assay: immunoSEQ multiplex PCR; the TCRdb copy retains only in-frame clones and omits some. Here the sample spans 120,000 or so clones, approximately 80% being singletons. Germline values: CDR1 MDHEN, CDR2 SYDVKM. Unmatched junction bases numbered 5, after V lost 3 bases and J lost 0 bases. The CDR3 consists of 15 residues. To note about this clone: What it recognizes is unknown.

This receptor was identified in a human donor in good health. Sequencing was done on a sample of PBMCs. The chain combines TRBV28 with TRBJ2-7; TRBD2 agrees at 7 bases. Here the CDR3 reads CASSFLGGGSYEQYF. The CDR3 DNA reads as TGTGCCAGCAGTTTCTTGGGGGGGGGCTCCTACGAGCAGTACTTC.